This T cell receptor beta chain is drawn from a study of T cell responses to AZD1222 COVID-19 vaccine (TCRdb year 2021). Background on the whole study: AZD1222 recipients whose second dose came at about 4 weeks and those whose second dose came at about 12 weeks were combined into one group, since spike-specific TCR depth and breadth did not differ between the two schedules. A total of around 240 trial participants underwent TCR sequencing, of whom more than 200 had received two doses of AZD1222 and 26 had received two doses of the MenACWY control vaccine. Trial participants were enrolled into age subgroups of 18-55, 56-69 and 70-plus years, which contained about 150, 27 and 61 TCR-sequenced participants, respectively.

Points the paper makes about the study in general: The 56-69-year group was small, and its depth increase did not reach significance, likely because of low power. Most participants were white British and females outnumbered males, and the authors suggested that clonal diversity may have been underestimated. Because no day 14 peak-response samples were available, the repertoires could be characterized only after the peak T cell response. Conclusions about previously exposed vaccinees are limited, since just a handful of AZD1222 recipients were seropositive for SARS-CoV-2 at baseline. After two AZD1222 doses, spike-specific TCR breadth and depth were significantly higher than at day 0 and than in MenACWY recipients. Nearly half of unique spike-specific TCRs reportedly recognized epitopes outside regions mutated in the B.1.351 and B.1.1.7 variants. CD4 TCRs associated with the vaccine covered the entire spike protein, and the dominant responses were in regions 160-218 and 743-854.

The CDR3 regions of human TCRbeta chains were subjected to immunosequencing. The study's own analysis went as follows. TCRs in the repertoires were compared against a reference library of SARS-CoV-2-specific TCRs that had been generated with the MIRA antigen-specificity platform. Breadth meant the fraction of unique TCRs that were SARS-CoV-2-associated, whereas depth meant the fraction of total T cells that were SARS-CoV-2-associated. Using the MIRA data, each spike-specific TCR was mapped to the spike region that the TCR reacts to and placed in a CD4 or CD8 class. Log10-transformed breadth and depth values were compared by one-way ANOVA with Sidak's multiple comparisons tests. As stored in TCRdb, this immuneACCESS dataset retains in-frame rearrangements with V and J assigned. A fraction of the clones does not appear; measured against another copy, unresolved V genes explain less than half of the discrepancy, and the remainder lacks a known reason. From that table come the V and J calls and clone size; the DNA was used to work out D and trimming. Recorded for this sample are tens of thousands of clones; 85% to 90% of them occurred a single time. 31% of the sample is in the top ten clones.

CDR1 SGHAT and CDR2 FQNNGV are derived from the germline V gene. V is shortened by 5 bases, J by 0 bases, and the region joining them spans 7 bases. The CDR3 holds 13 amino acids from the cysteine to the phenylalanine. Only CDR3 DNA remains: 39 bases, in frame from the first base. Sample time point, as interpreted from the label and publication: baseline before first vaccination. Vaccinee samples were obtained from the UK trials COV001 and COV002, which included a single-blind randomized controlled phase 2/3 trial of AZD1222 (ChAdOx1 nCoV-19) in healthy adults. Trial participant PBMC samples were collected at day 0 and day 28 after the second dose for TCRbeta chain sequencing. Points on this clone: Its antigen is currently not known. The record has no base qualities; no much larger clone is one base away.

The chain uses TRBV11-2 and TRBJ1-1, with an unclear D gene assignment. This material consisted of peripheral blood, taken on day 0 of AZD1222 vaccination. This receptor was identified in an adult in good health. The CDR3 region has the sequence CASSLGLNTEAFF. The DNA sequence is TGTGCCAGCAGCCTCGGATTGAACACTGAAGCTTTCTTT.